What follows are 21 T cell receptor beta chains derived from one specimen sequenced in a study of shared clonotypes between healthy human individuals. Repertoires were generated with immunoSEQ multiplex PCR, while TCRdb's copy carries only in-frame clones and drops some. The data hold approximately 500,000 clones, with less than 85% observed a single time. The sequenced sample was PBMCs. These TCRs come from a woman between 40 and 55 years old in good health. Some clones in this sample may be carry-over from other donors' samples.

This chain links TRBV18 with TRBJ1-5; no firm D call. CDR1 KGHSH and CDR2 LQKENI come from the germline V gene. V was clipped by 3 bases and J by 6 bases, with 18 bases between them. The CDR3 totals 16 residues. The CDR3 coding sequence is TGTGCCAGCTCACCGCAAAGTGCAGGCTCGGGTCAGCCCCAGCATTTT. Translating it yields CASSPQSAGSGQPQHF. Based on the CDR3 plus reference TRBV18 and TRBJ1-5, the full variable domain is NAGVMQNPRHLVRRRGQEARLRCSPMKGHSHVYWYRQLPEEGLKFMVYLQKENIIDESGMPKERFSAEFPKEGPSILRIQQVVRGDSAAYFCASSPQSAGSGQPQHFGDGTRLSIL.

Regarding this clone: This may stem from a read error, because a much larger clone lies one nucleotide away. V and J are TRBV11-1 and TRBJ1-2; D is unresolved. CDR3 length equals 13 residues. V shed 1 base and J shed 2 bases, with 5 bases lying between them. CDR1 and CDR2 (germline): SGHAT, FQDESV (reference sequence). CDR3 DNA sequence: TGTGCCAGCAGCTTAGGACGGAACTATGGCTACACCTTC. Its translation: CASSLGRNYGYTF.

The chain recombines TRBV28 with TRBJ1-5; 9 nucleotides match TRBD1. The CDR3 contains 16 residues. The V and J ends lost 6 bases and 7 bases, in that order; junction bases with no gene match: 13. Germline V gene data show CDR1 as MDHEN and CDR2 as SYDVKM. The DNA of the CDR3 is TGTGCCAGCAGGGGACCGGGACAGGGAACGGGACAGCCCCAGCATTTT. Translated, it gives CASRGPGQGTGQPQHF.

This clone was observed a handful of times. The chain carries TRBV5-1 and TRBJ1-6, with 9 bases lining up with TRBD1. The V segment lost 4 bases and the J segment 9 bases; nucleotides outside the gene matches: 5. The CDR3 totals 14 residues. Germline V lookup: CDR1 SGHRS, CDR2 YFSETQ. The CDR3 DNA reads as TGCGCCAGCAGCATGGGACAGGGTCTTTCACCCCTCCACTTT. Its translation: CASSMGQGLSPLHF.

The chain recombines TRBV29-1 with TRBJ2-6; D might be TRBD2 (6 bases). In germline, CDR1 is SQVTM, CDR2 ANQGSEA. The CDR3 is 12 amino acids. Trimming shortened V by 8 bases and J by 4 bases, and 9 bases separated the two germline ends. DNA for the CDR3: TGCAGCATGCGGGACGGGGCCAACGTCCTGACTTTC. Amino acids: CSMRDGANVLTF.

The rearrangement links TRBV7-8 to TRBJ2-1; D possibly corresponds to TRBD2 (6 bases). Germline lookup yields CDR1 SGHVS and CDR2 FQNEAQ. CDR3 length: 16 residues. Trimming stripped 1 base from V and 3 bases from J, with 13 bases between. CDR3 loop: CASSLERAILYNEQFF. For the CDR3, the DNA is TGTGCCAGCAGCTTAGAGCGGGCCATTCTCTACAATGAGCAGTTCTTC.

The gene calls are TRBV4-3 and TRBJ2-7; D might be TRBD1 (6 bases). Germline V gene data show CDR1 as LGHNA and CDR2 as YSLEER. The CDR3 runs 14 residues. V was shortened by 1 base and J by 3 bases, with 10 bases between the two germline ends. This CDR3 is CASSQGAGDYEQYF. The DNA for the CDR3 is TGCGCCAGCAGCCAAGGGGCAGGGGACTACGAGCAGTACTTC.

This clone was detected only a few times. DNA for the CDR3: TGTGCCAGCACCTGGGCCGGACAGCCCTACGAGCAGTACTTC. Translation gives CASTWAGQPYEQYF. The chain joins TRBV11-2 to TRBJ2-7; D might be TRBD1 (6 bases). Deletions cut 7 bases from V and 2 bases from J, with 15 bases between. Looked up from germline, CDR1 is SGHAT and CDR2 is FQNNGV. The CDR3 extends over 14 amino acids.

The J gene is TRBJ2-5, the V gene TRBV9; 11 bases line up with TRBD2. The CDR3 is 14 amino acids. Losses at the gene ends were 0 bases for V and 11 bases for J; bases not matched to a gene: 6. Germline V lookup: CDR1 SGDLS, CDR2 YYNGEE. This chain's CDR3 is CASSVGSGREEQYF. Here the CDR3 DNA reads TGTGCCAGCAGCGTAGGTAGCGGGAGGGAAGAGCAGTACTTC. The complete variable domain, with remaining parts taken from reference TRBV9 and TRBJ2-5, reads DSGVTQTPKHLITATGQRVTLRCSPRSGDLSVYWYQQSLDQGLQFLIQYYNGEERAKGNILERFSAQQFPDLHSELNLSSLELGDSALYFCASSVGSGREEQYFGPGTRLLVL.

This clone showed up many times. This chain joins TRBV9 and TRBJ1-2, with TRBD1 identical over 9 bases. Germline values: CDR1 SGDLS, CDR2 YYNGEE. The V and J ends lost 3 bases and 4 bases, in that order; junction bases with no gene match: 7. This CDR3 has 15 residues. CDR3 region: CASSAGTGRSYGYTF. Here the CDR3 DNA reads TGTGCCAGCAGCGCCGGGACAGGGCGGTCCTATGGCTACACCTTC.

This clone was recorded once. CDR3 sequence: CAIKLSTSTDTQYF. The CDR3 nucleotides read TGTGCCATCAAGTTGTCCACTAGCACAGATACGCAGTATTTT. The genes are TRBV10-3 and TRBJ2-3; D ambiguous. The CDR3 is 14 amino acids. Between the trimmed V and J ends, which lost 7 bases and 0 bases, there was a span of 11 bases. Germline CDR1 ENHRY, CDR2 SYGVKD.

This clone came up many times. J is TRBJ2-7 and V is TRBV11-1; D gene uncertain. Per the germline V gene, CDR1 is SGHAT and CDR2 is FQDESV (reference sequence). V dropped 5 bases and J dropped 2 bases, with 16 bases sitting between them. The CDR3 covers 15 residues. The CDR3 DNA is TGTGCCAGCAGCCCCCGCGACATGGGTGCCTACGAGCAGTACTTC. Protein product: CASSPRDMGAYEQYF.

V gene TRBV29-1 combines with J gene TRBJ2-3, with a possible D match to TRBD1 (6 bases). V was shortened by 6 bases and J by 5 bases, with 12 bases between the two germline ends. The CDR3 spans 12 residues. Germline CDR1 SQVTM, CDR2 ANQGSEA. This CDR3 is CSVQGWVDTQYF. In nucleotides, the CDR3 is TGCAGCGTACAGGGATGGGTAGATACGCAGTATTTT.

Details on this clone: Being one base from a much bigger clone, this may be a read error. This sequence joins TRBV2 and TRBJ2-3, with a tentative D call TRBD2 (6 bases). V dropped 3 bases and J dropped 0 bases, with 7 bases sitting between them. There are 14 residues in the CDR3. Germline lookup yields CDR1 SNHLY and CDR2 FYNNEI. This CDR3 is CASSDGGSTDTQYF. CDR3 sequence (DNA): TGTGCCAGCAGTGACGGAGGGAGCACAGATACGCAGTATTTT.

Comment on this clone: A far more abundant clone sits one base away, making this likely a read error. The chain uses TRBV5-4 and TRBJ2-1, with 8 positions matching TRBD1. The CDR3 has 15 residues. Losses at the gene ends were 2 bases for V and 1 base for J; bases not matched to a gene: 2. Germline CDR1 reads SGHNT; CDR2 reads YYREEE (reference sequence). This chain's CDR3 is CASSFDRGSYNEQFF. CDR3 DNA: TGTGCCAGCAGCTTCGACAGGGGTTCCTACAATGAGCAGTTCTTC.

This rearrangement joins TRBV11-2 to TRBJ1-4; possibly TRBD1 for D (5 bases). The length of the CDR3 is 16 residues. Trimming stripped 4 bases from V and 0 bases from J, with 12 bases between. Per the germline V gene, CDR1 is SGHAT and CDR2 is FQNNGV. The CDR3 nucleotides read TGTGCCAGCAGCTCCCTCAAGGGGTCAACTAATGAAAAACTGTTTTTT. Protein sequence: CASSSLKGSTNEKLFF.

This sequence joins TRBV28 and TRBJ2-7; a possible D gene is TRBD2 (5 bases). V was clipped by 5 bases and J by 1 base, with 18 bases between them. The germline CDR1 and CDR2 sequences are MDHEN and SYDVKM. The length of the CDR3 is 16 residues. CDR3 DNA sequence: TGTGCCAGCAGTGCCTCGCCGGGTAGGGAGTCCTACGAGCAGTACTTC. Translation: CASSASPGRESYEQYF.

Remarks on this clone: A much larger clonotype is one base distant, so this may be a read error. The gene calls are TRBV28 and TRBJ2-7; D is unclear. Germline CDR1 reads MDHEN; CDR2 reads SYDVKM. This CDR3 spans 11 amino acids. V lost 4 bases, J lost 6 bases, and 7 bases lay in between. CDR3 sequence: CASSSAAEQYF. CDR3 nucleotides: TGTGCCAGCAGTTCCGCGGCCGAGCAGTACTTC.

V usage is TRBV5-1 and J usage is TRBJ2-7; D might be TRBD1 or TRBD2, each matching 5 bases. Trimming shortened V by 2 bases and J by 0 bases, and 15 bases separated the two germline ends. Germline CDR1 SGHRS, CDR2 YFSETQ. The CDR3 contains 16 residues. The CDR3 sequence: CASSFEAGTSSYEQYF. The CDR3 DNA sequence: TGCGCCAGCAGCTTCGAGGCCGGGACGTCCTCCTACGAGCAGTACTTC.

V gene TRBV11-2 combines with J gene TRBJ2-7; D uncertain. V was cut by 1 base and J by 3 bases, with 13 bases left in between. The germline V gene has CDR1 SGHAT and CDR2 FQNNGV. The CDR3 covers 15 residues. The CDR3 spells CASSLGLVAGYEQYF. The CDR3 nucleotides read TGTGCCAGCAGCTTAGGCCTTGTAGCAGGCTACGAGCAGTACTTC.

In nucleotides, the CDR3 is TGCGCCAGCAGCCGTTCTTATAGCACAGATACGCAGTATTTT. Translating gives CASSRSYSTDTQYF. The chain is built from TRBV10-1 and TRBJ2-3; no clear D gene. V shed 6 bases and J shed 0 bases, with 10 bases lying between them. This CDR3 contains 14 residues. The V gene's germline CDR1 is WNHNN and CDR2 SYGVQD (reference sequence).